The 28 T cell receptor beta chains below all came from one sample that was sequenced in a study of PD-L1 blockade in urothelial cancer. The protocol was immunoSEQ multiplex PCR, while the TCRdb copy is restricted to in-frame clones and leaves out a portion. The table has tens of thousands of clones, 82% seen once. The sequencing used PBMCs, collected around atezolizumab (anti-PD-L1) treatment. These receptors were collected from a man between 65 and 85 years old with urothelial cancer.

V usage is TRBV4-1 and J usage is TRBJ2-5; D unclear. The CDR3 spans 12 residues. Between the trimmed V and J ends, which lost 3 bases and 3 bases, there was a span of 5 bases. Germline assignment: CDR1 MGHRA and CDR2 YSYEKL. CDR3 sequence reads: CASSHPKETQYF. The CDR3, as DNA: TGCGCCAGCAGCCACCCTAAAGAGACCCAGTACTTC.

The rearrangement links TRBV7-2 to TRBJ2-2; TRBD1 aligns across 8 bases. The CDR3 is made up of 15 amino acids. The V and J ends lost 5 bases and 6 bases, in that order; junction bases with no gene match: 8. The germline CDR1 and CDR2 sequences are SGHTA and FQGNSA. CDR3 nucleotide sequence: TGTGCCAGCAGCCCCGGACAGGGTGCGGCCGGGGAGCTGTTTTTT. The encoded protein is CASSPGQGAAGELFF.

This clone was counted once. The chain recombines TRBV28 with TRBJ2-7; 9 positions match TRBD1. Germline CDR1 reads MDHEN; CDR2 reads SYDVKM. V gave up 6 bases and J gave up 6 bases; unmatched junction bases: 6. This CDR3 has 13 amino acids. The chain's CDR3 is CASRWTGEGEQYF. The CDR3 DNA is TGTGCCAGCAGGTGGACAGGGGAAGGCGAGCAGTACTTC.

This chain links TRBV5-4 with TRBJ1-1; 11 bases align to TRBD1. The CDR3 is 15 amino acids. Per germline, CDR1 SGHNT and CDR2 YYREEE (reference sequence). The V and J ends lost 4 bases and 6 bases, in that order; junction bases with no gene match: 8. In DNA form, the CDR3 reads TGTGCCAGCAGCATAAGGGGACAGGGGGTGGCTGAAGCTTTCTTT. It encodes CASSIRGQGVAEAFF.

This chain joins TRBV27 and TRBJ1-2, with 11 bases lining up with TRBD1. The CDR3 has 14 residues. Trimming removed 4 bases from V and 8 bases from J; junction bases left unmatched: 6. Per the germline V gene, CDR1 is MNHEY and CDR2 is SMNVEV (reference sequence). CDR3 sequence (DNA): TGTGCCAGCAGTTCAGGGACAGGGGGATCGGGCTACACCTTC. It codes for CASSSGTGGSGYTF.

The chain is built from TRBV2 and TRBJ1-3; no reliable D call. Trimming pared 5 bases from V and 0 bases from J, leaving 14 bases between. The germline gives CDR1 SNHLY, CDR2 FYNNEI. The CDR3 spans 16 residues. The CDR3 sequence is CASSRDGPSSGNTIYF. Here the CDR3 DNA reads TGTGCCAGCAGTCGCGATGGGCCGAGCTCTGGAAACACCATATATTTT.

The chain joins TRBV27 to TRBJ2-7; 10 positions match TRBD2. The CDR3 totals 14 residues. CDR1 MNHEY and CDR2 SMNVEV come from the germline V gene (reference sequence). Trimming at V came to 6 bases and at J to 2 bases, leaving 4 bases not matched to a gene. This CDR3 is CASRIAGGPYEQYF. CDR3 coding DNA: TGTGCCAGCAGGATAGCGGGAGGCCCCTACGAGCAGTACTTC.

The rearrangement links TRBV6-1 to TRBJ1-5, with 7 positions matching TRBD1. There are 14 residues in the CDR3. V lost 6 bases to trimming and J lost 7 bases; unmatched junction nucleotides: 9. Germline loops: CDR1 MNHNS, CDR2 SASEGT. CDR3 residues: CASSGQVLGQPQHF. The CDR3 DNA reads as TGTGCCAGCAGCGGACAGGTTCTGGGACAGCCCCAGCATTTT.

The CDR3 sequence is CASSLAAYRGEAFF. The CDR3, as DNA: TGTGCCAGTAGTCTGGCTGCTTACCGGGGTGAAGCTTTCTTT. The V call is TRBV19, the J call TRBJ1-1, with no clear D. The length of the CDR3 is 14 residues. The ends were cut back, 5 bases at V and 7 bases at J, with 17 bases in the middle. Per the germline V gene, CDR1 is LNHDA and CDR2 is SQIVND (reference sequence).

V usage is TRBV21-1 and J usage is TRBJ1-2; TRBD1 reflects the table's D call only, with no check against the DNA. TRBV21-1 is given as a pseudogene. CDR3 length: 17 amino acids. The DNA of the CDR3 is TGTGCCAGCAGCAAAAATCCAGGGTTGGGGATGGACTATGGCTACACCTTC. Residues: CASSKNPGLGMDYGYTF.

The chain carries TRBV19 and TRBJ2-7; 10 bases map to TRBD2. The CDR3 covers 15 residues. In germline, CDR1 is LNHDA, CDR2 SQIVND (reference sequence). Trimming removed 6 bases from V and 5 bases from J; junction bases left unmatched: 10. CDR3 coding DNA: TGTGCCAGTAGAGATAGCGGGGGGCCAGGGGACGAGCAGTACTTC. It codes for CASRDSGGPGDEQYF.

This clone was seen once. This sequence joins TRBV7-9 and TRBJ2-5; TRBD1 agrees at 10 bases. The CDR3 is 16 residues long. The V gene end was trimmed by 5 bases and the J gene end by 5 bases; junction bases not matched to a gene: 11. The germline gives CDR1 SEHNR, CDR2 FQNEAQ (reference sequence). In DNA, the CDR3 is TGTGCCAGCAGCCGGGGACAGGGGTTGAGATTGGAGACCCAGTACTTC. Its protein product is CASSRGQGLRLETQYF.

V usage is TRBV29-1 and J usage is TRBJ1-1; D is undetermined. V was cut by 6 bases and J by 4 bases, with 18 bases left in between. The CDR3 contains 14 residues. Per the germline V gene, CDR1 is SQVTM and CDR2 is ANQGSEA. As DNA, the CDR3 is TGCAGCGTGGGGAGGGTGGGCCCGGGCACTGAAGCTTTCTTT. Protein sequence: CSVGRVGPGTEAFF.

This clone was seen a handful of times. This sequence joins TRBV5-6 and TRBJ2-1; TRBD1 matches at 8 bases. The CDR3 has 15 amino acids. Germline V gene sequence: CDR1 SGHDT, CDR2 YYEEEE. V trimming: 5 bases; J trimming: 1 base; junction bases outside the gene matches: 5. The chain's CDR3 is CASRQGAGSYNEQFF. The CDR3 nucleotides are TGTGCCAGCAGGCAGGGGGCAGGATCCTACAATGAGCAGTTCTTC.

J is TRBJ1-4 and V is TRBV9; 12 nucleotides align to TRBD1. CDR1 and CDR2 from the germline V gene are SGDLS and YYNGEE. This CDR3 is 15 amino acids long. The V gene end was trimmed by 4 bases and the J gene end by 5 bases; junction bases not matched to a gene: 3. DNA of the CDR3: TGTGCCAGCAGCACCGGGACAGGGGGCAATGAAAAACTGTTTTTT. It codes for CASSTGTGGNEKLFF.

This chain links TRBV10-3 with TRBJ1-6; 9 bases fit TRBD1. Germline V lookup: CDR1 ENHRY, CDR2 SYGVKD. V shed 4 bases, J shed 9 bases, and the junction held 4 bases outside the gene matches. This CDR3 region has 14 residues. For the CDR3, the DNA is TGTGCCATCAGTGCGACAGGGGGGGTTTCACCCCTCCACTTT. Translating it yields CAISATGGVSPLHF.

The chain couples TRBV6-1 to TRBJ2-1; TRBD1 matches at 10 bases. Germline V gene data show CDR1 as MNHNS and CDR2 as SASEGT. V was pared by 6 bases and J by 12 bases, with 11 bases of the junction left unmatched. This CDR3 is 14 amino acids long. CDR3 amino acids: CASRKPGQGSVQFF. CDR3 DNA: TGTGCCAGCAGGAAACCGGGACAGGGGAGTGTGCAGTTCTTC.

This sequence joins TRBV19 and TRBJ2-7; 9 bases align to TRBD1. Trimming removed 1 base from V and 6 bases from J; junction bases left unmatched: 4. The CDR3 has 14 amino acids. Germline V lookup: CDR1 LNHDA, CDR2 SQIVND (reference sequence). The CDR3 sequence: CASSIGDRGAEQYF. The CDR3 DNA is TGTGCCAGTAGTATAGGTGACAGGGGGGCCGAGCAGTACTTC.

The chain combines TRBV9 with TRBJ2-1; D perhaps matches TRBD2 (7 bases). V lost 3 bases and J lost 0, with 16 bases in between. Germline V gene sequence: CDR1 SGDLS, CDR2 YYNGEE. The length of the CDR3 is 17 residues. The CDR3 bases are TGTGCCAGCAGCGCCCAGATCGGGGGGCGCTCCTACAATGAGCAGTTCTTC. Amino acid sequence: CASSAQIGGRSYNEQFF.

This chain links TRBV2 with TRBJ2-7; possible D gene TRBD1, 6 bases. Trimming removed 8 bases from V and 1 base from J, with 21 bases in between. Per germline, CDR1 SNHLY and CDR2 FYNNEI. This CDR3 has 16 amino acids. The CDR3 nucleotides read TGTGCCAGCGGGGGCACGTGGGCCCGTTCTTCCTACGAGCAGTACTTC. This gives the protein CASGGTWARSSYEQYF.

The chain combines TRBV19 with TRBJ2-3; no definite D call. Germline assignment: CDR1 LNHDA and CDR2 SQIVND (reference sequence). The CDR3 contains 16 residues. With 5 bases removed from V and 0 bases from J, the gap between germline ends came to 15 bases. The CDR3: CASSPRQGWSTDTQYF. In DNA, the CDR3 is TGTGCCAGTAGTCCCCGACAAGGTTGGAGCACAGATACGCAGTATTTT. Full variable domain (missing parts from reference TRBV19 and TRBJ2-3): DGGITQSPKYLFRKEGQNVTLSCEQNLNHDAMYWYRQDPGQGLRLIYYSQIVNDFQKGDIAEGYSVSREKKESFPLTVTSAQKNPTAFYLCASSPRQGWSTDTQYFGPGTRLTVL.

This chain uses TRBV5-1 with TRBJ2-1; 14 nucleotides agree with TRBD2. CDR3 size: 15 residues. Germline V gene data show CDR1 as SGHRS and CDR2 as YFSETQ. V was pared by 4 bases and J by 8 bases, with 5 bases of the junction left unmatched. The chain's CDR3 is CASSPTSGGADEQFF. CDR3 sequence (DNA): TGCGCCAGCAGCCCGACTAGCGGGGGGGCTGATGAGCAGTTCTTC.

CDR3 nucleotide sequence: TGTGCCAGCAGCAGGGGCGTACAGGAGACCCAGTACTTC. The encoded protein is CASSRGVQETQYF. The V and J genes are TRBV2 and TRBJ2-5; maybe TRBD1 (6 bases). The germline V gene has CDR1 SNHLY and CDR2 FYNNEI. The CDR3 runs to 13 residues. Trimming shortened V by 6 bases and J by 5 bases, and 13 bases separated the two germline ends.

CDR3 DNA: TGTGCCAGCAGTCGGACAGGGTTTGGGGCCAACGTCCTGACTTTC. Amino acid sequence: CASSRTGFGANVLTF. V is TRBV27 and J is TRBJ2-6, with 8 bases matching TRBD1. The ends lost 5 bases at V and 3 bases at J; junction bases unmatched: 3. The CDR3 sequence is 15 residues long. Germline loops: CDR1 MNHEY, CDR2 SMNVEV (reference sequence).

The V call is TRBV5-4, the J call TRBJ2-7; 8 nucleotides agree with TRBD1. The V and J ends lost 3 bases and 2 bases, in that order; junction bases with no gene match: 4. The length of the CDR3 is 14 residues. Germline CDR1 reads SGHNT; CDR2 reads YYREEE (reference sequence). CDR3 sequence: CASSWGQATYEQYF. In DNA, the CDR3 is TGTGCCAGCAGCTGGGGACAGGCAACCTACGAGCAGTACTTC.

The gene calls are TRBV5-1 and TRBJ2-3; 8 bases line up with TRBD2. The junction had 12 bases not matched to a gene; V was cut back by 3 bases and J by 0 bases. The CDR3 covers 18 residues. CDR1 and CDR2 (germline): SGHRS, YFSETQ. CDR3 sequence reads: CASSSRWSGGLSTDTQYF. The DNA for the CDR3 is TGCGCCAGCAGCTCCCGTTGGAGCGGGGGCCTTAGCACAGATACGCAGTATTTT.

The chain is built from TRBV10-3 and TRBJ2-1; 10 nucleotides match TRBD1. V trimming: 10 bases; J trimming: 8 bases; junction bases outside the gene matches: 23. Germline V CDR1 and CDR2: ENHRY, SYGVKD. CDR3 length: 18 amino acids. CDR3 bases: TGTGCCACACGGGACAGGGGCAAACCCTCACAAATCTGGGATGAGCAGTTCTTC. This translates into CATRDRGKPSQIWDEQFF.

The V and J genes are TRBV7-3 and TRBJ2-2, with TRBD2 matching over 15 bases. The junction had 7 bases not matched to a gene; V was cut back by 4 bases and J by 4 bases. The CDR3 covers 18 residues. Germline CDR1 and CDR2: SGHTA and FQGTGA. The CDR3 loop is CASSSGLAGGASTGELFF. CDR3 nucleotide sequence: TGTGCCAGCAGCTCGGGACTAGCGGGAGGCGCGAGCACCGGGGAGCTGTTTTTT.